Given below is one T cell receptor beta chain in context. There is no known antigen for this receptor. Base qualities are not provided; no much larger clone lies one nucleotide away. Patients with autoimmune disease history or receiving systemic immunosuppression were excluded from the trial. Peripheral blood for TCR sequencing was collected from all dose cohorts at baseline, on cycle 4 day 1, and on cycle 7 day 1. The samples were drawn from a first-in-human, open-label, multicenter phase I dose-escalation trial of ivuxolimab. The trial enrolled adults with locally advanced or metastatic head and neck squamous cell, hepatocellular, melanoma or renal cell carcinoma. Before TCR sequencing, CD4+ and CD8+ T cells were separately sorted from peripheral blood. To sequence the TCRbeta CDR3 region, genomic DNA was isolated from the sorted cells. TCRbeta CDR3 regions were sequenced using the immunoSEQ Assay. What TCRdb holds here is the immuneACCESS table cut down to in-frame rearrangements. Part of the clones is not present; checked against another copy, under half of the missing clones reflect an unresolved V gene, and the others are unexplained. The sample yields around 69,000 clones; 75% to 85% were counted once. The ten largest clones add up to 1.5% to 2% of the sample.

Including the terminal cysteine and phenylalanine, the CDR3 comprises 13 residues. Solely the CDR3 DNA is kept, with 39 bases framed from the first base. CDR1 LNHDA and CDR2 SQIVND are derived from the germline V gene (reference sequence). V is cut by 8 bases and J by 3 bases, and the space between the germline ends is 10 bases. The sample is drawn from a study of OX40 agonist ivuxolimab in advanced cancers. Regarding the complete study: Ivuxolimab was an agonistic, fully human IgG2 monoclonal antibody directed against OX40 (CD134), a costimulatory receptor. Intravenous ivuxolimab was administered to patients every 2 weeks at six dose levels: 0.01, 0.1, 0.3, 1.5, 3 and 10 mg/kg. Of the roughly 54 patients in dose escalation, 19 had hepatocellular carcinoma, some 15 had melanoma, 9 had renal cell carcinoma and 9 had head and neck cancer. The dose-escalation cohort was roughly 87% male with a mean age of approximately 60 years, ranging from about 23 to 85. Patients were allowed to have had prior anti-PD-1, anti-PD-L1 or anti-CTLA-4 therapy, and roughly 40% of the dose-escalation patients had previously received checkpoint inhibitors. Partial responses were achieved by three dose-escalation patients, of whom one had hepatocellular carcinoma and two had cutaneous melanoma. Peripheral TCRbeta sequencing aimed to test whether ivuxolimab altered TCR sequence diversity and caused clonal T-cell expansion. The monotherapy dose-escalation portion (N of about 47 patients) of the phase I ivuxolimab trial is reported in the paper.

Beyond this particular receptor, the publication reports: In the 0.1-3.0 mg/kg groups, partial responders had among the lowest normalized peripheral clonal expansion, particularly in CD8+ T cells. Low levels of normalized T-cell clonal expansion were also seen in some patients who did not respond. Clonal expansion of both CD4+ and CD8+ blood T cells was observed from baseline to week 6 at doses 0.1 to 3.0 mg/kg. The antigen specificity of the clonally expanded peripheral T cells was not determined. After ivuxolimab, expanded clones were on average more numerous among CD8+ T cells than among CD4+ T cells.

This TCR was recovered from an adult with an advanced solid tumor such as melanoma, head and neck, liver or kidney cancer. The specimen was CD4+ or CD8+ T cells sorted from blood, collected in a trial of the OX40 agonist ivuxolimab. The chain is made from TRBV19 and TRBJ2-2; the D gene is unclear. This receptor carries the CDR3 CASDAGDTGELFF. The bases read TGTGCCAGTGATGCTGGGGACACCGGGGAGCTGTTTTTT.